The entry that follows covers one T cell receptor beta chain sequence. This specimen comes from a study of blood T cell repertoires in COVID-19. Methods used by the authors: Amplification from reference gene primers served as the basis for estimated nucleated cell counts. Produced via immunoSEQ multiplex PCR; TCRdb's table is partial and in-frame only. The V and J calls and clone size are taken from that table; D and trimming were inferred from the DNA. The sample includes about 280,000 clones, 85% of them seen just once. This CDR3 has 15 residues. Germline V gene sequence: CDR1 SGHDT, CDR2 YYEEEE. V lost 6 bases to trimming and J lost 3 bases; unmatched junction nucleotides: 10.

The sequenced sample consisted of peripheral blood. This sequence was found in a human donor in a cohort sampled during active COVID-19. The chain couples TRBV5-6 to TRBJ2-3; 7 bases map to TRBD1. The CDR3 spells CASTDEGQVTDTQYF. The CDR3 DNA is TGTGCCAGCACCGATGAAGGACAGGTGACAGATACGCAGTATTTT.